This TCR beta chain was sequenced for a study of OX40 agonist ivuxolimab in advanced cancers. Background on the whole study: The costimulatory receptor OX40 (CD134) was targeted by ivuxolimab, a fully human IgG2 agonistic monoclonal antibody. Of the roughly 52 dose-escalation patients, hepatocellular carcinoma was present in about 20, melanoma in approximately 15, renal cell carcinoma in 9 and head and neck cancer in 9. The point of sequencing TCRbeta in the periphery was to test whether ivuxolimab changed TCR sequence diversity and drove clonal T-cell expansion. Intravenous ivuxolimab was administered to patients every 2 weeks at six dose levels: 0.01, 0.1, 0.3, 1.5, 3 and 10 mg/kg. Partial responses occurred in three dose-escalation patients: two with cutaneous melanoma and one with hepatocellular carcinoma. Prior anti-PD-1, anti-PD-L1 or anti-CTLA-4 therapy was permitted, and approximately 42% of dose-escalation patients had received checkpoint inhibitors. The monotherapy dose-escalation portion (N ≈ 56 patients) of the phase I ivuxolimab trial is reported in the paper. In the dose-escalation cohort, more than 75% of patients were male, and the mean age was approximately 64 years, with a range of about 23 to 80. Overall results and qualifications from the work: Low levels of normalized T-cell clonal expansion were also seen in some patients who did not respond. After ivuxolimab, more expanded clones were found on average in CD8+ T cells than in CD4+ T cells. In the 0.1-3.0 mg/kg groups, partial responders were among the patients with the lowest normalized peripheral clonal expansion, particularly in CD8+ T cells. Which antigens the clonally expanded peripheral T cells were specific for was not determined. At doses from 0.1 to 3.0 mg/kg, clonal expansion was seen in both CD4+ and CD8+ blood T cells between baseline and week 6.

The trial excluded patients who had a history of autoimmune disease or who were on systemic immunosuppression. Peripheral blood for TCR sequencing was collected from all dose cohorts at baseline, on cycle 4 day 1, and on cycle 7 day 1. The samples were drawn from a first-in-human, open-label, multicenter phase I dose-escalation trial of ivuxolimab. Adults with locally advanced or metastatic head and neck squamous cell, hepatocellular, melanoma or renal cell carcinoma were enrolled in the trial. Before TCR sequencing, CD4+ T cells and CD8+ T cells from peripheral blood were sorted into separate populations. Concerning this clone itself: Its target antigen remains unknown. No base qualities exist here, and no much larger clone lies one base off it.

To sequence the TCRbeta CDR3 region, genomic DNA was isolated from the sorted cells. The immunoSEQ Assay was used to sequence the TCRbeta CDR3 regions. TCRdb provides this immuneACCESS table in a form limited to in-frame rearrangements. Some clones are lacking; in checked studies, under half of them reflect an unresolved V gene, and why the rest are absent is not known. The table for this sample lists around 58,000 clones; roughly 86% of them were counted only once. In total, the top ten clones hold over 5% of the sample. The CDR3 numbers 14 residues from cysteine through phenylalanine. Only the CDR3 DNA is retained, 42 bases long and in frame from the first base. Based on the germline V gene, the CDR1 and CDR2 sequences are MNHEY and SVGAGI. V is clipped by 5 bases and J by 6 bases, and the sequence between their germline boundaries is 13 bases long.

The source material was CD4+ or CD8+ T cells sorted from blood, sampled in a trial of the OX40 agonist ivuxolimab. The clonotype originates from an adult with an advanced solid tumor such as melanoma, head and neck, liver or kidney cancer. Here the chain combines TRBV6-5 and TRBJ2-2; the D gene is not confidently resolved. The encoded CDR3 is CASSPLSRAGELFF. DNA sequence: TGTGCCAGCAGTCCCCTCTCTCGCGCCGGGGAGCTGTTTTTT.